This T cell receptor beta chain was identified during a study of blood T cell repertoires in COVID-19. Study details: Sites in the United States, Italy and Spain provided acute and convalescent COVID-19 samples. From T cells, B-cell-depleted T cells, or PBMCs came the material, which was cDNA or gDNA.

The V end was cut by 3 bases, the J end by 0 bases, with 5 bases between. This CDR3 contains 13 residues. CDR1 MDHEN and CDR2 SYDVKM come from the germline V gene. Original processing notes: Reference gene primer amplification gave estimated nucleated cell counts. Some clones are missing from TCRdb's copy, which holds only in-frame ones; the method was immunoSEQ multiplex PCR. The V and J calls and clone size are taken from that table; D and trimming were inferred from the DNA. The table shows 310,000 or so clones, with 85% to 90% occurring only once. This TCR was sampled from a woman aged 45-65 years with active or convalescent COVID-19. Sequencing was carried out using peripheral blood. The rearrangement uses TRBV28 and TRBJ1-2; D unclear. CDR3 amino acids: CASSLGPNYGYTF. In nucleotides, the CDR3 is TGTGCCAGCAGTTTGGGCCCTAACTATGGCTACACCTTC.